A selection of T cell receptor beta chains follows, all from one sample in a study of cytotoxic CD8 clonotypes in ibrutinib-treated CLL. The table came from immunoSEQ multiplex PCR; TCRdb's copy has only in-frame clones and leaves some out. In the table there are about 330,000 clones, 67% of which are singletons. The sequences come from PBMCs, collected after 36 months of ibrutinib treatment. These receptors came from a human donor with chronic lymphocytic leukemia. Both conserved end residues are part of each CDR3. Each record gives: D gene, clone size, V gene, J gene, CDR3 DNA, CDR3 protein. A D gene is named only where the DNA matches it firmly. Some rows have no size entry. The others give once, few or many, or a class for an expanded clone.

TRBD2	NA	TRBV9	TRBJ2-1	TGTGCCAGCAGCCCACGGACTAGCGGGAGGAACTACAATGAGCAGTTCTTC	CASSPRTSGRNYNEQFF
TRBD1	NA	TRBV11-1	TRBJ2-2	TGTGCCAGCAGCCGAGGACAGGAGATGAACACCGGGGAGCTGTTTTTT	CASSRGQEMNTGELFF
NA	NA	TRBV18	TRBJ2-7	TGTGCCAGCTCGCCGGACACCTCCTACGAGCAGTACTTC	CASSPDTSYEQYF
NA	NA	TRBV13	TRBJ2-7	TGTGCCAGCAGGCCATCGGGAGCCTACGAGCAGTACTTC	CASRPSGAYEQYF
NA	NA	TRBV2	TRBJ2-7	TGTGCCAGCAGCGTTACCGAACCCTACGAGCAGTACTTC	CASSVTEPYEQYF
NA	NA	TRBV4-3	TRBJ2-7	TGCGCCAGCAGCCAAGCAGCTTTCCCCAGCTACGAGCAGTACTTC	CASSQAAFPSYEQYF
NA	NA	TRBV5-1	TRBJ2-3	TGCGCCAGCAGCTTGGCCCTTGTTTGGGGGTCACGCACAGATACGCAGTATTTT	CASSLALVWGSRTDTQYF
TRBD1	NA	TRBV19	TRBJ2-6	TGTGCCAGTAAAGCCGGGACAGGGGGCTTCGGGGCCAACGTCCTGACTTTC	CASKAGTGGFGANVLTF
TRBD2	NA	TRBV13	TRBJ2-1	TGTGCCAGCAGCCGAACGGGACTAGCGGGGGGTTGGAACAATGAGCAGTTCTTC	CASSRTGLAGGWNNEQFF
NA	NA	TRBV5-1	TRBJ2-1	TGCGCCAGCAGCGCGGACAGCTCCTACAATGAGCAGTTCTTC	CASSADSSYNEQFF
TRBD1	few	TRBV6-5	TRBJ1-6	TGTGCCAGCAGGGGGGACAGTATCTATAATTCACCCCTCCACTTT	CASRGDSIYNSPLHF
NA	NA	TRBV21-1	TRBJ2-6	TGTGCCAGGACCAGGGAAGCAGGGGCCAACGTCCTGACTTTC	CARTREAGANVLTF
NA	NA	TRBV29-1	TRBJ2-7	TGCAGCGTTGAAGAAATGGAAGGGTCCTACGAGCAGTACTTC	CSVEEMEGSYEQYF
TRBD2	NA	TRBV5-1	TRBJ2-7	TGCGCCAGCAGCAGTGAGGGTAGCGGGAGGCCATACCTGTACGAGCAGTACTTC	CASSSEGSGRPYLYEQYF
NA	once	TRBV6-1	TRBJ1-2	TGTGCCAGCAGTGAAACCAACTATGGCTACACCTTC	CASSETNYGYTF
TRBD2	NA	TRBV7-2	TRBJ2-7	TGTGCCAGCAGCTTAGTGACTAGCGTGAACGAGCAGTACTTC	CASSLVTSVNEQYF
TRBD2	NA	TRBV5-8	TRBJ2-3	TGTGCCAGCAGCTCTAGACTAGCGGGGAACACAGATACGCAGTATTTT	CASSSRLAGNTDTQYF
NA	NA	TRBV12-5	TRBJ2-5	TGTGCTAGTGGGTCTGGAGAAGAGACCCAGTACTTC	CASGSGEETQYF
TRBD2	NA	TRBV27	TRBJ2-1	TGTGCCAGCAGTTTATCGGGGGGACTAGCGGGAAATTTTGGCAATGAGCAGTTCTTC	CASSLSGGLAGNFGNEQFF
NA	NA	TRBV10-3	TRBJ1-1	TGTGCCACCCTACGTATCGGGACATCCACTGAAGCTTTCTTT	CATLRIGTSTEAFF
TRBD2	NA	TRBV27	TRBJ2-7	TGTGCCAGCAGTTTGTCCCGGAGGGCTAGCGGAGGAATTGTCCCCTACGAGCAGTACTTC	CASSLSRRASGGIVPYEQYF
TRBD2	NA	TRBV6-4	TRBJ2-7	TGTGCCAGCAGTGACTGGAGCGCGGGGGGCCGAGGGAGCGGGAGACCCCCCTACGACGAGCAGTACTTC	CASSDWSAGGRGSGRPPYDEQYF
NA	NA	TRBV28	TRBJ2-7	TGTGCCAGCACCACCCCCGAGAGCTCCTACGAGCAGTACTTC	CASTTPESSYEQYF
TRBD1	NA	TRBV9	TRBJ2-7	TGTGCCAGCAGCGCAAGACAGGGCTCCTACGAGCAGTACTTC	CASSARQGSYEQYF
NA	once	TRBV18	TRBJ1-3	TGTGCCAGCTCACCAAAGGGGAATGGAAACACCATATATTTT	CASSPKGNGNTIYF
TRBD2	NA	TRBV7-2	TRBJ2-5	TGTGCCAGCAGCGCGCCGATCGGGACTAGCGGGGGGGCTAGGGAGACCCAGTACTTC	CASSAPIGTSGGARETQYF
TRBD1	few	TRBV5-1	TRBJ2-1	TGCGCCAGCAGCTTGGAAAGGGGGCTAGGCTCCTACAATGAGCAGTTCTTC	CASSLERGLGSYNEQFF
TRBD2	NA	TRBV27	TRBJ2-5	TGTGCCAGCAGTTTCAGCGGGAACCAAGAGACCCAGTACTTC	CASSFSGNQETQYF
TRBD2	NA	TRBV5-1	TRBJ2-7	TGCGCCAGCAGCCCCGGGGGACTAGCGGGACGGCCCTACGAGCAGTACTTC	CASSPGGLAGRPYEQYF